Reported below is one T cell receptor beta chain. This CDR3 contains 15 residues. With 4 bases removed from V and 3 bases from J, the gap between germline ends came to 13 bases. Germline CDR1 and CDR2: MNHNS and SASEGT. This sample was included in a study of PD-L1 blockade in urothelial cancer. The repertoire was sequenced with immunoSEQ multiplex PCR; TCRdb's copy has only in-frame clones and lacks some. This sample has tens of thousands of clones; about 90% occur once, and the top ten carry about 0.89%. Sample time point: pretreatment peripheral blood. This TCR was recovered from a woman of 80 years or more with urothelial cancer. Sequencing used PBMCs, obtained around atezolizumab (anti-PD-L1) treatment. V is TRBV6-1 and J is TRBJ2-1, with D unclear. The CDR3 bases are TGTGCCAGCAGTGGTTACCTAATCCTCTACAATGAGCAGTTCTTC. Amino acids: CASSGYLILYNEQFF.